The next 20 T cell receptor beta chains were all read from a single sample in a study of blood T cell repertoires in COVID-19. Data came from immunoSEQ multiplex PCR; TCRdb stores just in-frame clones and leaves some out. The table shows fewer than 20,000 clones, with approximately 86% occurring only once. Sequencing input: peripheral blood. Receptor source: a human donor in a cohort sampled during active COVID-19.

This rearrangement joins TRBV6-5 to TRBJ2-1, with TRBD1 matching 11 bases. The germline V gene encodes CDR1 MNHEY and CDR2 SVGAGI. The CDR3 is 13 amino acids. V lost 6 bases and J lost 6; bases outside the gene matches: 1. CDR3 DNA sequence: TGTGCCAGCAGGGGGACAGGGGGCAATGAGCAGTTCTTC. Translation: CASRGTGGNEQFF.

This rearrangement joins TRBV7-9 to TRBJ2-7, with 8 bases lining up with TRBD1. The trim removed 3 bases at V and 3 bases at J, leaving 4 bases unmatched. The CDR3 is 14 amino acids. Germline CDR1 reads SEHNR; CDR2 reads FQNEAQ (reference sequence). CDR3 in amino acids: CASSFSTGVYEQYF. CDR3 coding DNA: TGTGCCAGCAGCTTCTCGACAGGGGTCTACGAGCAGTACTTC.

The rearrangement uses TRBV5-5 and TRBJ1-2; TRBD1 matches at 9 bases. V lost 3 bases, J lost 13 bases, and 13 bases stayed unmatched. Germline-derived CDR1 and CDR2 are SGHKS and YYEKEE (reference sequence). CDR3 size: 14 residues. The CDR3 bases are TGTGCCAGCAGCTCGCCGGGACAGGGTGTGCGTGGCACCTTC. This translates into CASSSPGQGVRGTF.

The V call is TRBV3-1 (or the pseudogene TRBV3-2), the J call TRBJ1-1; 10 bases are shared with TRBD1. Germline CDR1 reads LGHDT; CDR2 reads YNNKEL (reference sequence). CDR3 length: 15 amino acids. Losses at the gene ends were 0 bases for V and 6 bases for J; bases not matched to a gene: 4. DNA of the CDR3: TGTGCCAGCAGCCAAGATCCGGACAGGGGGGCTGAAGCTTTCTTT. It codes for CASSQDPDRGAEAFF.

The chain recombines TRBV7-2 with TRBJ2-7; 7 bases align to TRBD2. This CDR3 has 15 residues. Unmatched junction bases numbered 5, after V lost 1 base and J lost 2 bases. In germline, CDR1 is SGHTA, CDR2 FQGNSA. DNA of the CDR3: TGTGCCAGCAGCTTAGAACGGGGGGAACCCTACGAGCAGTACTTC. This encodes CASSLERGEPYEQYF.

The chain is built from TRBV5-8 and TRBJ1-5; 7 bases match TRBD1. V was clipped by 4 bases and J by 6 bases; unmatched bases: 10. Germline CDR1 SGHTS, CDR2 YDEGEE. This CDR3 comprises 15 residues. The CDR3 region is CASSRVTGVGQPQHF. CDR3 sequence (DNA): TGTGCCAGCAGCCGAGTTACAGGGGTGGGTCAGCCCCAGCATTTT. The full variable domain, its missing parts supplied by reference TRBV5-8 and TRBJ1-5, is EAGVTQSPTHLIKTRGQQATLRCSPISGHTSVYWYQQALGLGLQFLLWYDEGEERNRGNFPPRFSGRQFPNYSSELNVNALELEDSALYLCASSRVTGVGQPQHFGDGTRLSIL.

CDR3 sequence: CASSATGLLTEKLFF. CDR3 in DNA: TGTGCCAGCAGCGCAACAGGGCTTTTAACTGAAAAACTGTTTTTT. The chain uses TRBV9 and TRBJ1-4; D may be TRBD1 (6 bases). CDR3 length equals 15 residues. V lost 3 bases and J 7 bases, leaving 16 bases between the germline ends. Looked up from germline, CDR1 is SGDLS and CDR2 is YYNGEE.

The chain links TRBV7-2 to TRBJ2-7, with D tentatively TRBD1 (5 bases). The germline gives CDR1 SGHTA, CDR2 FQGNSA. V dropped 1 base and J dropped 1 base, with 17 bases sitting between them. CDR3 length: 17 residues. The CDR3 spells CASSLEGRAGWSYEQYF. In DNA, the CDR3 is TGTGCCAGCAGCTTAGAAGGTCGGGCAGGGTGGTCCTACGAGCAGTACTTC.

The rearrangement joins TRBV7-9 to TRBJ2-6, with 8 positions matching TRBD2. V lost 4 bases, J lost 0 bases, and 2 bases stayed unmatched. The CDR3 has 16 residues. Germline assignment: CDR1 SEHNR and CDR2 FQNEAQ (reference sequence). The CDR3 sequence: CASSSRGVSGANVLTF. The CDR3 bases are TGTGCCAGCAGCTCGCGGGGGGTCTCTGGGGCCAACGTCCTGACTTTC.

The J gene is TRBJ1-2, the V gene TRBV7-2, with D possibly matching TRBD1 (5 bases). Germline V gene lookup returns CDR1 SGHTA and CDR2 FQGNSA. The CDR3 totals 14 residues. The V end lost 0 bases, the J end lost 6 bases, and 11 bases lay between the germline ends. CDR3 sequence (DNA): TGTGCCAGCAGCTTAGCGAACTCAGGGAATGGCTACACCTTC. Its translation: CASSLANSGNGYTF. The variable domain in full, with the rest retrieved from reference TRBV7-2 and TRBJ1-2, is GAGVSQSPSNKVTEKGKDVELRCDPISGHTALYWYRQSLGQGLEFLIYFQGNSAPDKSGLPSDRFSAERTGGSVSTLTIQRTQQEDSAVYLCASSLANSGNGYTFGSGTRLTVV.

This sequence joins TRBV4-3 and TRBJ2-2, with D perhaps matching TRBD2 (5 bases). Germline CDR1 reads LGHNA; CDR2 reads YSLEER. V lost 0 bases, J lost 8 bases, and 13 bases lay in between. CDR3 length: 15 amino acids. CDR3 DNA: TGCGCCAGCAGCCAAGAAAGGCTAGCTGCGGGGGAGCTGTTTTTT. Protein: CASSQERLAAGELFF.

The rearrangement uses TRBV6-6 and TRBJ1-4; 8 nucleotides line up with TRBD1. Trimming at V came to 8 bases and at J to 5 bases, leaving 10 bases not matched to a gene. The CDR3 is 15 amino acids. Germline CDR1 reads MNHNY; CDR2 reads SVGAGI (reference sequence). CDR3 sequence: CASATRGTGNEKLFF. In DNA form, the CDR3 reads TGTGCCAGCGCGACGAGAGGGACAGGAAATGAAAAACTGTTTTTT.

The CDR3 sequence is CASSVAGGANQPQHF. In DNA, the CDR3 is TGTGCCAGCAGCGTAGCAGGGGGCGCGAATCAGCCCCAGCATTTT. The chain carries TRBV9 and TRBJ1-5, with 8 nucleotides matching TRBD1. V lost 0 bases and J lost 4; bases outside the gene matches: 3. The length of the CDR3 is 15 residues. Per the germline V gene, CDR1 is SGDLS and CDR2 is YYNGEE.

The V call is TRBV13, the J call TRBJ1-6, with 10 bases identical to TRBD1. Trimming took 4 bases from V and 7 from J; bases not matched to a gene: 1. Germline lookup yields CDR1 PRHDT and CDR2 FYEKMQ (reference sequence). This CDR3 has 14 residues. The CDR3 here is CASSSDRGNSPLHF. The CDR3 coding sequence is TGTGCCAGCAGCTCGGACAGGGGGAATTCACCCCTCCACTTT.

This chain joins TRBV18 and TRBJ1-1; 9 bases map to TRBD1. With 1 base clipped from V and 7 bases from J, the junction kept 4 bases outside the gene matches. This CDR3 contains 14 residues. Germline-derived CDR1 and CDR2 are KGHSH and LQKENI. In nucleotides, the CDR3 is TGTGCCAGCTCACCACGGGAGACAGGGGGTGAAGCTTTCTTT. Translating it yields CASSPRETGGEAFF.

This clone was observed once. The V gene is TRBV2, the J gene TRBJ1-3; D uncertain. CDR3 length: 14 residues. V dropped 7 bases and J dropped 0 bases, with 10 bases sitting between them. Germline-derived CDR1 and CDR2 are SNHLY and FYNNEI. CDR3 in DNA: TGTGCCAGCATGAAGGAGTACTCTGGAAACACCATATATTTT. It translates to CASMKEYSGNTIYF.

This chain uses TRBV12-5 with TRBJ2-7; 9 bases are shared with TRBD2. There are 18 residues in the CDR3. V lost 4 bases to trimming and J lost 0 bases; unmatched junction nucleotides: 13. The germline gives CDR1 LGHNT, CDR2 FRNRAP. The CDR3 here is CASGSNGASGDPSYEQYF. CDR3 bases: TGTGCTAGTGGTTCTAACGGGGCTAGCGGGGACCCCTCCTACGAGCAGTACTTC. Together with reference TRBV12-5 and TRBJ2-7, the CDR3 gives the full variable domain: DARVTQTPRHKVTEMGQEVTMRCQPILGHNTVFWYRQTMMQGLELLAYFRNRAPLDDSGMPKDRFSAEMPDATLATLKIQPSEPRDSAVYFCASGSNGASGDPSYEQYFGPGTRLTVT.

The J gene is TRBJ2-3, the V gene TRBV7-8; TRBD1 is a possible D gene (5 bases). V dropped 5 bases and J dropped 4 bases, with 10 bases sitting between them. CDR1 and CDR2 (germline): SGHVS, FQNEAQ. The CDR3 has 13 residues. The CDR3 DNA sequence: TGTGCCAGCAGCCCGCCCAGGGCAGATACGCAGTATTTT. Translated: CASSPPRADTQYF.

The rearrangement links TRBV6-6 to TRBJ1-5; D possibly corresponds to TRBD1 (6 bases). The V and J ends lost 2 bases and 1 base respectively, with 6 bases between them. The CDR3 length is 14 residues. Germline CDR1 reads MNHNY; CDR2 reads SVGAGI (reference sequence). The CDR3 loop is CASSYQGSNQPQHF. The DNA of the CDR3 is TGTGCCAGCAGTTACCAGGGGAGCAATCAGCCCCAGCATTTT.

The chain carries TRBV5-1 and TRBJ2-7; 9 nucleotides line up with TRBD1. CDR3 size: 14 residues. Trimming removed 3 bases from V and 1 base from J; junction bases left unmatched: 2. Germline CDR1 is SGHRS and CDR2 is YFSETQ. CDR3 region: CASSSGTGSYEQYF. CDR3 bases: TGCGCCAGCAGCTCCGGGACAGGGTCCTACGAGCAGTACTTC.